These 26 T cell receptor beta chains originate from one sample sequenced in a study of T cell changes during pregnancy in multiple sclerosis (dated by TCRdb to the late 2010s). Library preparation was by the immunoSEQ multiplex PCR assay. This is the immuneACCESS table as TCRdb keeps it, with only in-frame sequences that have V and J called. A part of the clones is gone; compared with another copy, unresolved V genes explain less than half, and the rest is unexplained. For this sample the table gives tens of thousands of clones, of which over 90% were detected only once. More than 2% of the sample is in the top ten clones. Sequenced material: CD8+ T cells from peripheral blood mononuclear cells, taken in the third trimester of pregnancy. These receptors came from a female donor with multiple sclerosis, enrolled in a pregnancy study.

V usage is TRBV5-1 and J usage is TRBJ2-1, with 11 bases identical to TRBD2. The V segment lost 7 bases and the J segment 3 bases; nucleotides outside the gene matches: 3. Germline assignment: CDR1 SGHRS and CDR2 YFSETQ. The CDR3 spans 14 residues. CDR3 nucleotides: TGCGCCAGCGGGACTAGCGGCCGCTACAATGAGCAGTTCTTC. This sequence encodes CASGTSGRYNEQFF.

V and J are TRBV7-2 and TRBJ2-1, with a weak D call TRBD1 (5 bases). The CDR3 is 14 residues long. Trimming shortened V by 3 bases and J by 12 bases, and 18 bases separated the two germline ends. Germline-derived CDR1 and CDR2 are SGHTA and FQGNSA. This chain's CDR3 is CASSLGLSRAWQFF. CDR3 coding DNA: TGTGCCAGCAGCTTGGGGCTTTCCCGAGCGTGGCAGTTCTTC.

The J gene is TRBJ2-1, the V gene TRBV11-2; 11 nucleotides align to TRBD2. CDR3 size: 15 residues. After removal of 1 base from V and 6 bases from J, the junction contained 2 bases not matched to a gene. The germline V gene has CDR1 SGHAT and CDR2 FQNNGV. CDR3 DNA sequence: TGTGCCAGCAGCTTAGTAGCGGGAGGGGGCAATGAGCAGTTCTTC. This sequence encodes CASSLVAGGGNEQFF.

As for this clone: The same CDR3 can be traced to other DNA sequences in this sample. The CDR3 bases are TGTGCCAGCAGCTTATACAATGAGCAGTTCTTC. It encodes CASSLYNEQFF. The chain joins TRBV25-1 to TRBJ2-1; D is unresolved. V was pared by 6 bases and J by 4 bases, with 4 bases between. Per germline, CDR1 MGHDK and CDR2 SYGVNS. The CDR3 loop spans 11 amino acids.

The genes are TRBV4-1 and TRBJ1-5; 7 positions match TRBD1. This CDR3 has 17 residues. V lost 4 bases, J lost 3 bases, and 12 bases stayed unmatched. CDR1 is MGHRA, CDR2 YSYEKL, per germline. CDR3 sequence (DNA): TGCGCCAGCAGCCTGGAAACAGGGGAAGGCTTCAATCAGCCCCAGCATTTT. It yields the protein CASSLETGEGFNQPQHF.

The chain uses TRBV28 and TRBJ2-2; D is uncertain. Trimming removed 3 bases at V and 6 bases at J, with 14 bases between. Germline values: CDR1 MDHEN, CDR2 SYDVKM. The CDR3 is made up of 15 amino acids. The CDR3 DNA reads TGTGCCAGCAGTTTTGATGGTACGTCGGCCGGGGAGCTGTTTTTT. Amino acids: CASSFDGTSAGELFF.

The chain combines TRBV5-6 with TRBJ2-5; 9 positions agree with TRBD1. The CDR3 length is 16 residues. Looked up from germline, CDR1 is SGHDT and CDR2 is YYEEEE. With V trimmed by 4 bases and J by 1 base, 8 bases remained unmatched. CDR3 DNA: TGTGCCAGCAGCCGGGACAGGGTTGGATCCCAAGAGACCCAGTACTTC. Encoded protein: CASSRDRVGSQETQYF. Variable domain in full (rest from reference TRBV5-6 and TRBJ2-5): DAGVTQSPTHLIKTRGQQVTLRCSPKSGHDTVSWYQQALGQGPQFIFQYYEEEERQRGNFPDRFSGHQFPNYSSELNVNALLLGDSALYLCASSRDRVGSQETQYFGPGTRLLVL.

The rearrangement joins TRBV7-8 to TRBJ1-2; a possible D gene is TRBD1 (6 bases). The V gene lost 5 bases and the J gene lost 3 bases, with 16 bases spanning the gap. Germline V CDR1 and CDR2: SGHVS, FQNEAQ. The CDR3 is 15 amino acids. The DNA for the CDR3 is TGTGCCAGCAGCCCAAACTGGGGGCAGGACTATGGCTACACCTTC. Protein: CASSPNWGQDYGYTF. Full variable domain (rest looked up from reference TRBV7-8 and TRBJ1-2): GAGVSQSPRYKVAKRGQDVALRCDPISGHVSLFWYQQALGQGPEFLTYFQNEAQLDKSGLPSDRFFAERPEGSVSTLKIQRTQQEDSAVYLCASSPNWGQDYGYTFGSGTRLTVV.

The rearrangement links TRBV19 to TRBJ1-1; no definite D call. V was cut by 5 bases and J by 5 bases, with 9 bases left in between. CDR3 length: 12 amino acids. CDR1 and CDR2 (germline): LNHDA, SQIVND (reference sequence). CDR3 protein: CASSPPGTEAFF. DNA for the CDR3: TGTGCCAGTAGTCCTCCGGGGACTGAAGCTTTCTTT.

The chain combines TRBV19 with TRBJ1-2; D uncertain. Germline V gene lookup returns CDR1 LNHDA and CDR2 SQIVND (reference sequence). V gave up 3 bases and J gave up 8 bases, with 13 bases separating them. The CDR3 consists of 13 residues. CDR3 loop: CASSMTVTTGYTF. CDR3 sequence (DNA): TGTGCCAGTAGTATGACTGTAACGACCGGCTACACCTTC.

The rearrangement links TRBV27 to TRBJ1-1, with unresolved D. CDR1 is MNHEY, CDR2 SMNVEV, per germline (reference sequence). V gave up 5 bases and J gave up 0 bases, with 13 bases separating them. The CDR3 covers 15 residues. DNA of the CDR3: TGTGCCAGCAGTCCACGTGGAGGGTTGAACACTGAAGCTTTCTTT. This translates into CASSPRGGLNTEAFF.

V is TRBV9 and J is TRBJ2-2; TRBD1 matches at 9 bases. The CDR3 is made up of 15 amino acids. Germline trimming cut 4 bases from V and 4 bases from J; bases unmatched to any gene: 5. Germline CDR1 and CDR2: SGDLS and YYNGEE. The CDR3, as DNA: TGTGCCAGCAGCACCGGACAGGGGACCACCGGGGAGCTGTTTTTT. It is translated as CASSTGQGTTGELFF. Full variable domain (outside the CDR3, taken from reference TRBV9 and TRBJ2-2): DSGVTQTPKHLITATGQRVTLRCSPRSGDLSVYWYQQSLDQGLQFLIQYYNGEERAKGNILERFSAQQFPDLHSELNLSSLELGDSALYFCASSTGQGTTGELFFGEGSRLTVL.

This chain joins TRBV19 and TRBJ1-2; 8 bases match TRBD1. The CDR3 is made up of 14 amino acids. Germline V gene lookup returns CDR1 LNHDA and CDR2 SQIVND (reference sequence). J lost 5 bases, V lost 6 bases, and 8 bases had no gene match. CDR3 protein: CASSPRTGWYGYTF. CDR3 sequence (DNA): TGTGCCAGTAGCCCTCGGACAGGGTGGTATGGCTACACCTTC. The complete variable domain, with remaining parts taken from reference TRBV19 and TRBJ1-2, reads DGGITQSPKYLFRKEGQNVTLSCEQNLNHDAMYWYRQDPGQGLRLIYYSQIVNDFQKGDIAEGYSVSREKKESFPLTVTSAQKNPTAFYLCASSPRTGWYGYTFGSGTRLTVV.

The rearrangement uses TRBV5-1 and TRBJ1-1, with D unresolved. Trimming removed 3 bases at V and 0 bases at J, with 6 bases between. The CDR3 sequence is 13 residues long. Germline V gene data show CDR1 as SGHRS and CDR2 as YFSETQ. The CDR3 DNA reads TGCGCCAGCAGCTCGGAGTTGAACACTGAAGCTTTCTTT. It is translated as CASSSELNTEAFF.

This chain uses TRBV5-1 with TRBJ2-7, with 7 bases lining up with TRBD1. This CDR3 region has 15 residues. From germline, CDR1 is SGHRS and CDR2 YFSETQ. The trim removed 3 bases at V and 3 bases at J, leaving 9 bases unmatched. The CDR3: CASSWAGTEVYEQYF. The CDR3 bases are TGCGCCAGCAGCTGGGCTGGGACAGAGGTCTACGAGCAGTACTTC.

This chain joins TRBV7-2 and TRBJ2-7; D perhaps matches TRBD1 (5 bases). Germline V gives CDR1 SGHTA, CDR2 FQGNSA. V lost 1 base, J lost 2 bases, and 15 bases lay in between. The CDR3 has 16 residues. In DNA form, the CDR3 reads TGTGCCAGCAGCTTAGTTCGAAAGGGGATAACCTACGAGCAGTACTTC. It codes for CASSLVRKGITYEQYF.

The chain uses TRBV7-6 and TRBJ1-5, with D unclear. The CDR3 has 17 amino acids. Germline V gene data show CDR1 as SGHVS and CDR2 as FNYEAQ. V dropped 1 base and J dropped 2 bases, with 15 bases sitting between them. This CDR3 reads CASSLDPFPVRNQPQHF. DNA of the CDR3: TGTGCCAGCAGCTTAGACCCGTTTCCGGTCCGCAATCAGCCCCAGCATTTT.

The gene calls are TRBV5-1 and TRBJ2-1, with D tentatively TRBD2 (5 bases). CDR1 and CDR2 (germline): SGHRS, YFSETQ. There are 15 residues in the CDR3. V was trimmed by 0 bases and J by 2 bases, leaving 9 bases between them. The CDR3 DNA reads as TGCGCCAGCAGCTTGGGGCTAGCAGCCTACAATGAGCAGTTCTTC. Residues: CASSLGLAAYNEQFF.

This clone was observed a few times. CDR3 nucleotides: TGTGCCAGCAGCGTCCTGGGAGGGGGGGGCACTGAAGCTTTCTTT. This gives the protein CASSVLGGGGTEAFF. V usage is TRBV13 and J usage is TRBJ1-1; possibly TRBD1 for D (6 bases). V lost 5 bases, J lost 4 bases, and 17 bases lay in between. The CDR3 totals 15 residues. Germline values: CDR1 PRHDT, CDR2 FYEKMQ (reference sequence).

The sample holds one count of this clone. The V gene is TRBV30, the J gene TRBJ2-7, with 8 bases matching TRBD1. Unmatched junction bases numbered 7, after V lost 4 bases and J lost 2 bases. This CDR3 spans 14 amino acids. Per germline, CDR1 GTSNPN and CDR2 SVGIG (reference sequence). The CDR3 spells CAWTPSGQAYEQYF. The CDR3 nucleotides are TGTGCCTGGACACCGTCGGGACAGGCCTACGAGCAGTACTTC. Using reference TRBV30 and TRBJ2-7 for the parts outside the CDR3, the full variable domain is SQTIHQWPATLVQPVGSPLSLECTVEGTSNPNLYWYRQAAGRGLQLLFYSVGIGQISSEVPQNLSASRPQDRQFILSSKKLLLSDSGFYLCAWTPSGQAYEQYFGPGTRLTVT.

In its sample, this clone was seen once. The rearrangement joins TRBV6-1 to TRBJ2-7; TRBD2 agrees at 7 bases. Germline lookup yields CDR1 MNHNS and CDR2 SASEGT. The CDR3 covers 16 residues. V was clipped by 2 bases and J by 4 bases; unmatched bases: 11. The CDR3 sequence is CASSERWAGEGYEQYF. CDR3 DNA: TGTGCCAGCAGTGAAAGGTGGGCGGGAGAGGGGTACGAGCAGTACTTC.

The J gene is TRBJ2-7, the V gene TRBV11-2; 9 nucleotides agree with TRBD1. After removal of 1 base from V and 2 bases from J, the junction contained 0 bases not matched to a gene. The CDR3 length is 14 residues. Germline loops: CDR1 SGHAT, CDR2 FQNNGV. The chain's CDR3 is CASSLGTGAYEQYF. The CDR3 DNA follows: TGTGCCAGCAGCTTAGGGACAGGGGCCTACGAGCAGTACTTC.

V and J are TRBV27 and TRBJ1-1, with D maybe TRBD1 (6 bases). V lost 2 bases and J 2 bases, leaving 12 bases between the germline ends. CDR3 length: 15 residues. The V gene's germline CDR1 is MNHEY and CDR2 SMNVEV (reference sequence). The chain's CDR3 is CASSLGTRYNTEAFF. The DNA of the CDR3 is TGTGCCAGCAGTTTAGGGACACGATATAACACTGAAGCTTTCTTT.

The rearrangement links TRBV19 to TRBJ1-1; D gene uncertain. Trimming took 5 bases from V and 2 from J, leaving 6 bases between them. Germline V gives CDR1 LNHDA, CDR2 SQIVND (reference sequence). The CDR3 consists of 12 residues. The CDR3 DNA sequence: TGTGCCAGTAGTCGGGGAAACACTGAAGCTTTCTTT. Amino acids: CASSRGNTEAFF.

Only one count was recorded for this clone. The V gene is TRBV4-2, the J gene TRBJ2-3, with D hard to call. V was pared by 5 bases and J by 4 bases, with 10 bases between. CDR1 is LGHNA, CDR2 YNFKEQ, per germline. This CDR3 is built from 13 residues. The CDR3 sequence: CASSAHLADTQYF. DNA for the CDR3: TGTGCCAGCAGCGCCCACTTGGCAGATACGCAGTATTTT.

This rearrangement joins TRBV7-7 to TRBJ2-5; 8 bases fit TRBD2. V was clipped by 3 bases and J by 0 bases; unmatched bases: 9. This CDR3 contains 17 residues. Germline V gives CDR1 SSHAT, CDR2 FNYEAQ (reference sequence). The CDR3, as DNA: TGTGCCAGCAGCTTCTCTCCGGGCGGGAGGAACCAAGAGACCCAGTACTTC. Encoded protein: CASSFSPGGRNQETQYF. The full variable domain, completed using reference TRBV7-7 and TRBJ2-5, is GAGVSQSPRYKVTKRGQDVTLRCDPISSHATLYWYQQALGQGPEFLTYFNYEAQPDKSGLPSDRFSAERPEGSISTLTIQRTEQRDSAMYRCASSFSPGGRNQETQYFGPGTRLLVL.